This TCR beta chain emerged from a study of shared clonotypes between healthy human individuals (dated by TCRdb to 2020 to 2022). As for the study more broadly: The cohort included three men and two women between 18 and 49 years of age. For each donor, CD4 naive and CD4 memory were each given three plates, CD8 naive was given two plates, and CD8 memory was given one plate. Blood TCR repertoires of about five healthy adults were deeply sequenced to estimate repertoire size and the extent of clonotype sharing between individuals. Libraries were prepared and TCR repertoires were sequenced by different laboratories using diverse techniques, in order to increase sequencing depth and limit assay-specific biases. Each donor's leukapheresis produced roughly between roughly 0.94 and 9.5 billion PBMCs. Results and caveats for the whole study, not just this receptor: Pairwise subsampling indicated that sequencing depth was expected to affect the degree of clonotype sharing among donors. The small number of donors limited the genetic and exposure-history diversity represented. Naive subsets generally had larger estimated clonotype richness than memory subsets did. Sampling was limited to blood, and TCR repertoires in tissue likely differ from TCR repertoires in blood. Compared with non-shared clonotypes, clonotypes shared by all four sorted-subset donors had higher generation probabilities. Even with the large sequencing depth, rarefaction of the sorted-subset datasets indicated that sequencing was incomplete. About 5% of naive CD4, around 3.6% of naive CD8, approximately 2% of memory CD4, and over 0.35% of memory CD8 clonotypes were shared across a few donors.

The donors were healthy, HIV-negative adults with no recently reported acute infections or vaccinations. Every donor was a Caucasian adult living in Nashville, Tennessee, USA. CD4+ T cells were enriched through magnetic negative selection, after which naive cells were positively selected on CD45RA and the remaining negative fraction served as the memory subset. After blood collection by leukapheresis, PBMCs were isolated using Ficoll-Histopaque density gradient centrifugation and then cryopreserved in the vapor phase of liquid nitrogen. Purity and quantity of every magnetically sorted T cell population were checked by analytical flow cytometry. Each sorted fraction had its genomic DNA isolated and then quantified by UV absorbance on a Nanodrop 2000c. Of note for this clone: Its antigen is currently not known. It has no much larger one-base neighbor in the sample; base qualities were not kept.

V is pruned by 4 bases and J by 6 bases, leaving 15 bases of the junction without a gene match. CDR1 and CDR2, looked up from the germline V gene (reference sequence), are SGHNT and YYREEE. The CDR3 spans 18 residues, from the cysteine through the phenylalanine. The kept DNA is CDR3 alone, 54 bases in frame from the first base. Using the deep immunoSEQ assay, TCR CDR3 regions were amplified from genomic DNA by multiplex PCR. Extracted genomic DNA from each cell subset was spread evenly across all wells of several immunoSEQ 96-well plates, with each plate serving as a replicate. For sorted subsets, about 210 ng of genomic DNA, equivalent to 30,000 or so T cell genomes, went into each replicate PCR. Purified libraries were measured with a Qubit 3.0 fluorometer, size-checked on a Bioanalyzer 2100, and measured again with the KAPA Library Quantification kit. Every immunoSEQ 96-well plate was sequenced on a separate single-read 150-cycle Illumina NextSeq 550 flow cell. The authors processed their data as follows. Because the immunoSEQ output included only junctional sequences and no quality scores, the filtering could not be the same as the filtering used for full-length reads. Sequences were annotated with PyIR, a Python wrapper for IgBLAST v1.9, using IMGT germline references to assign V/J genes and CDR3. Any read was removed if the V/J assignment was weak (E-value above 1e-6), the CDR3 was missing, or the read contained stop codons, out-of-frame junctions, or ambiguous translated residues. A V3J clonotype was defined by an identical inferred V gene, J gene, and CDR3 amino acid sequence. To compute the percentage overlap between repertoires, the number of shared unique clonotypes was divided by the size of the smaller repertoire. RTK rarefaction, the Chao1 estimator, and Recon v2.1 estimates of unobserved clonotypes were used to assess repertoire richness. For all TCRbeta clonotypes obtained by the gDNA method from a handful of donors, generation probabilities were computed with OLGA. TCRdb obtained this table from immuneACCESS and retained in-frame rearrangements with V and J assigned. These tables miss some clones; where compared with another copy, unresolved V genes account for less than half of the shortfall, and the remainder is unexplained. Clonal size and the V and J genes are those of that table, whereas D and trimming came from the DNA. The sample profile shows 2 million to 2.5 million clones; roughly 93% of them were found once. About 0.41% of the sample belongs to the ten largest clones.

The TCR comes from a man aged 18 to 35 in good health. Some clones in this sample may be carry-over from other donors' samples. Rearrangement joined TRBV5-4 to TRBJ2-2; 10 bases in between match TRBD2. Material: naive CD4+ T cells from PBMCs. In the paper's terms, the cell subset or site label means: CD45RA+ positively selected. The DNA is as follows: TGTGCCAGCAGCGTAGCCCCCCCAACTAGCGGGAAGGCCGGGGAGCTGTTTTTT. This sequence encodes CASSVAPPTSGKAGELFF.